This T cell receptor beta chain was recovered during a study of shared clonotypes between healthy human individuals. Points from the study as a whole: Clonotype sharing among donors, it was expected, would be affected by sequencing depth. Non-shared clonotypes had lower generation probabilities than clonotypes shared by all four sorted-subset donors.

As handled by the study authors: ImmunoSEQ yielded junction-only sequences lacking quality scores, so filtering differed. Some clones are missing from TCRdb's copy, which holds only in-frame ones; the method was immunoSEQ multiplex PCR. The DNA gave D and trimming, while V, J and clone size come from that table. The sample lists more than 2 million clones; more than 90% were seen once. This clone was seen more than once but under ten times. Its antigen remains unknown. There are 14 residues in the CDR3. The ends were cut back, 3 bases at V and 3 bases at J, with 8 bases in the middle. The germline gives CDR1 KGHSH, CDR2 LQKENI.

This chain joins TRBV18 and TRBJ2-2, with no clear D. The source is a man between 18 and 29 years old in good health. Sequenced material: naive CD4+ T cells sorted from blood. Indicated subset: CD45RA+ positively selected. The DNA of the CDR3 is TGTGCCAGCTCACCCTATACCGACACCGGGGAGCTGTTTTTT. It encodes CASSPYTDTGELFF.